This T cell receptor (beta chain) was identified in a study of shared clonotypes between healthy human individuals. General observations from the study: The sharing of roughly 5% of naive CD4 clonotypes was seen across a few donors. Naive subsets tended to show greater estimated richness than memory subsets.

The germline CDR1 and CDR2 sequences are ENHRY and SYGVKD. V shed 0 bases and J 0 bases; nucleotides not matched to a gene: 19. This CDR3 contains 23 residues. A CD45RA-negative memory subset and a CD45RA+ naive subset were separated from the CD4+ cells. Details on this clone: Its antigen remains unknown.

This table comes from immunoSEQ multiplex PCR, and its TCRdb copy is limited to in-frame clones, with some not included. The sample has around 2.5 million clones, roughly 93% seen once; the top ten hold around 0.4%. Sequences were obtained from naive CD4+ T cells from PBMCs. The subset was: CD45RA+ positively selected. This TCR was sampled from a man aged 18 to 30 in good health. Some clones in this sample may be carry-over from other donors' samples. The rearrangement joins TRBV10-3 to TRBJ2-6; 8 bases agree with TRBD1. The CDR3 here is CAISESTWVSGDRSSSGANVLTF. CDR3 nucleotides: TGTGCCATCAGTGAGTCGACGTGGGTTTCTGGGGACAGGAGCAGCTCTGGGGCCAACGTCCTGACTTTC.